The clone carrying this T cell receptor beta chain was recorded once. Its antigen is not identified. This sample was taken from a study of cytomegalovirus exposure and HLA in healthy donors. Study as a whole: The study's early data release held about 77 million unique TCRs from HLA-typed donors. Study-wide points: While the bulk of TCR sequences proved rare, some public TCRs turned up in many donors. Later on, an analysis showed TCR association rates differing by HLA locus, with DRB1 the most and HLA-C the fewest.

PCR amplification relied on 60 Vbeta primers (plus 13 Jbeta primers). Methods used by the authors: Later work found around 80 million unique TCR beta chains, with 9.5 million to 11 million shared. Measured with immunoSEQ multiplex PCR; TCRdb has only the in-frame clones, and not every one. Clone size and the V and J calls come from that table; the DNA yielded D and trimming. The sample lists some 110,000 clones, around 70% occurring once. The sample was PBMCs. The origin of this receptor is a man aged 25 to 40 in good health and CMV-seropositive.

The DNA of the CDR3 is TGCGCCAGCAGCCTCACAAACTCTGGGGCCAACGTCCTGACTTTC. Translating gives CASSLTNSGANVLTF. The genes are TRBV5-1 and TRBJ2-6, with unresolved D. The CDR3 is 15 amino acids. CDR1 is SGHRS and CDR2 is YFSETQ in the germline V gene. Trimming pared 4 bases from V and 0 bases from J, leaving 8 bases between.